This is a list of T cell receptor beta chains from one sample in a study of OX40 agonist ivuxolimab in advanced cancers. Profiled with immunoSEQ multiplex PCR; TCRdb holds only in-frame clones, not every one. The sample lists about 83,000 clones, 85% occurring once. Sequencing used CD4+ or CD8+ T cells sorted from blood, obtained in a trial of the OX40 agonist ivuxolimab. The source is an adult with an advanced solid tumor such as melanoma, head and neck, liver or kidney cancer. Each CDR3 is given with its conserved first and last residue. A D gene is named only where the DNA matches it firmly. Expanded clones get a size class; other rows say once, few or many, or leave the size out.

v_gene	abundance	d_gene	j_gene	CDR3nt	CDR3aa
TRBV4-2	NA	TRBD1	TRBJ1-4	TGTGCCAGCAGCCAAGTAGGGACAGGTAATGAAAAACTGTTTTTT	CASSQVGTGNEKLFF
TRBV2	NA	TRBD2	TRBJ2-2	TGTGCCAGCAGCACCCCTAGGGCGGGGGGGCCGGGCACCGGGGAGCTGTTTTTT	CASSTPRAGGPGTGELFF
TRBV6-6	NA	NA	TRBJ2-3	TGTGCCAGCAGCCCCGGGGGACCTGTGGATACGCAGTATTTT	CASSPGGPVDTQYF
TRBV30	NA	TRBD1	TRBJ2-2	TGTGCCTGCGCCAGGACAGGTGGCGGGGAGCTGTTTTTT	CACARTGGGELFF
TRBV5-1	NA	NA	TRBJ1-2	TGCGCCAGCAGCTACGACGGACTTAACTATGGCTACACCTTC	CASSYDGLNYGYTF
TRBV5-1	NA	NA	TRBJ2-7	TGCGCCAGCAGCATGGGTTATGGAAGCTACGAGCAGTACTTC	CASSMGYGSYEQYF
TRBV18	NA	NA	TRBJ2-1	TGTGCCAGCTCACCACAGGGGACAAGTGATCAGTTCTTC	CASSPQGTSDQFF
TRBV11-2	NA	TRBD2	TRBJ2-3	TGTGCCAGCAGCTTAGGGGCACTAGCGGGGGGCCCAAGCACAGATACGCAGTATTTT	CASSLGALAGGPSTDTQYF
TRBV7-9	few	NA	TRBJ2-5	TGTGCCAGCGAGACAGGACTAGGTGGAGAGACCCAGTACTTC	CASETGLGGETQYF
TRBV6-1	NA	NA	TRBJ2-2	TGTGCCAGCAGTGAAAGGGGTAACACCGGGGAGCTGTTTTTT	CASSERGNTGELFF
TRBV6-1	NA	NA	TRBJ1-4	TGTGCCAGCAGTGACCTCGTTGCAACTAATGAAAAACTGTTTTTT	CASSDLVATNEKLFF
TRBV7-9	once	TRBD2	TRBJ2-1	TGTGCCAGCAGCTTAGTAGGTAGCGGGGGGGCAAATGAGCAGTTCTTC	CASSLVGSGGANEQFF